Below, one T cell receptor beta chain is given with its context. The data were obtained in a study of blood T cell repertoires in COVID-19. V lost 4 bases and J 0 bases, leaving 10 bases between the germline ends. Germline loops: CDR1 SGDLS, CDR2 YYNGEE. The CDR3 extends over 14 amino acids. In the original workflow: By means of reference gene primer amplification, nucleated cell counts were estimated. Generated by immunoSEQ multiplex PCR, the TCRdb table keeps only in-frame clones and is missing some. The DNA gave D and trimming, while V, J and clone size come from that table. This table holds fewer than 300,000 clones, around 85% found once.

Sequencing was performed on PBMCs or T cells enriched from blood (not recorded which). This clonotype originated in a woman in her twenties or thirties who had recovered from COVID-19. The rearrangement uses TRBV9 and TRBJ1-1, with no clear D. CDR3 sequence reads: CASSREGMNTEAFF. DNA of the CDR3: TGTGCCAGCAGCAGAGAGGGAATGAACACTGAAGCTTTCTTT.